The rows below give T cell receptor beta chains drawn from one sample of a study of T cell responses to AZD1222 COVID-19 vaccine. The repertoire was sequenced with immunoSEQ multiplex PCR; TCRdb's copy has only in-frame clones and lacks some. The sample has about 140,000 clones; roughly 91% are singletons. Sequenced material: peripheral blood, taken on day 0 of AZD1222 vaccination. Receptor source: an adult in good health. Both conserved end residues are part of each CDR3. A D gene is named only where the DNA matches it firmly. Clone sizes are given selectively: once, few, many, or a class where the clone is expanded.

j_call d_call clone_size v_call cdr3_nt cdr3_aa
TRBJ1-2 TRBD1 NA TRBV25-1 TGTGCCAGCAGTGAACCGGGACAGGGAGGTGGCTACACCTTC CASSEPGQGGGYTF
TRBJ2-4 TRBD2 NA TRBV30 TGTGCCTGGAGTGTAGCTAGCGGGAGGGCCGGAGGCATTCAGTACTTC CAWSVASGRAGGIQYF
TRBJ2-7 NA NA TRBV5-1 TGCGCCAGCAGCTTGATTACTAGCTATGAGCAGTACTTC CASSLITSYEQYF
TRBJ2-7 NA NA TRBV25-1 TGTGCCAGCGGGCCCGGCGGGGAGCAGTACTTC CASGPGGEQYF
TRBJ2-1 NA NA TRBV6-2/TRBV6-3 TGTGCCAGCAGTTACTCTCCACTAGGTGGGATTTACAATGAGCAGTTCTTC CASSYSPLGGIYNEQFF
TRBJ2-3 TRBD2 NA TRBV3-1/TRBV3-2 TGTGCCAGCAGTCGAACCGCGGGACTAGCGGGAGGGCCGGATACGCAGTATTTT CASSRTAGLAGGPDTQYF
TRBJ1-2 NA NA TRBV30 TGTGCCTGGATGGGGGCTAACTATGGCTACACCTTC CAWMGANYGYTF
TRBJ1-6 NA NA TRBV3-1/TRBV3-2 TGTGCCAGCAGCCAAGAGGGGAAGGGGATGGTATCCTATAATTCACCCCTCCACTTT CASSQEGKGMVSYNSPLHF
TRBJ1-2 NA NA TRBV6-5 TGTGCCAGCAGTCGCGGGTTTAACTATGGCTACACCTTC CASSRGFNYGYTF
TRBJ2-7 NA NA TRBV28 TGTGCCAGCAGTTTATATCCGGGGAGCTCCTACGAGCAGTACTTC CASSLYPGSSYEQYF
TRBJ2-3 TRBD2 NA TRBV7-3 TGTGCCAGCAGCGCGGTAGCGGGAGTCACAGATACGCAGTATTTT CASSAVAGVTDTQYF
TRBJ1-6 NA NA TRBV14 TGTGCCAGCAGCCACCTAGGGGAGAATTCACCCCTCCACTTT CASSHLGENSPLHF
TRBJ2-1 NA NA TRBV21-1 TGTGCCAGCAGCATGCGGCCGGGACAGGGTGTGAATGAGCAGTTCTTC CASSMRPGQGVNEQFF
TRBJ1-1 TRBD1 NA TRBV6-1 TGTGCCAGCAGTGGACAGGGGGCAGTTATGTTCACTGAAGCTTTCTTT CASSGQGAVMFTEAFF
TRBJ2-7 NA once TRBV5-1 TGCGCCAGCAGCCTGAGGACAGAGGGTAGGAACGAGCAGTACTTC CASSLRTEGRNEQYF
TRBJ1-5 TRBD1 NA TRBV15 TGTGCCACGGGGACAGGGGAACAGCCCCAGCATTTT CATGTGEQPQHF
TRBJ2-7 TRBD2 NA TRBV7-2 TGTGCCAGCAGCCCGTTAGCGGGAGGGCGGGACGAGCAGTACTTC CASSPLAGGRDEQYF
TRBJ1-4 NA NA TRBV6-5 TGTGCCAGCAGTTACCTCGTTAATGAAAAACTGTTTTTT CASSYLVNEKLFF
TRBJ2-2 NA NA TRBV9 TGTGCCAGCAGCGCCGTCTCATACGGACACACCGGGGAGCTGTTTTTT CASSAVSYGHTGELFF
TRBJ2-7 NA NA TRBV6-5 TGTGCCAGCGGAGGGAACTCCTACGAGCAGTACTTC CASGGNSYEQYF
TRBJ2-7 TRBD2 once TRBV11-3 TGTGCCAGCAGCCGGGGACTAGGGGTCGAGCAGTACTTC CASSRGLGVEQYF
TRBJ1-5 NA NA TRBV7-2 TGTGCCAGCAGCCCCTCGGGAGGGGGTGGGTATAGCAATCAGCCCCAGCATTTT CASSPSGGGGYSNQPQHF
TRBJ1-1 NA NA TRBV2 TGTGCCAGCAGTGAAACTAAAGCTTTCTTT CASSETKAFF
TRBJ2-1 NA NA TRBV18 TGTGCCAGCTCACCACTGCAGGACTCTTACAATGAGCAGTTCTTC CASSPLQDSYNEQFF
TRBJ1-1 NA once TRBV6-5 TGTGCCAGCAGTATAGGGGACACTGAAGCTTTCTTT CASSIGDTEAFF
TRBJ2-5 TRBD2 NA TRBV3-1/TRBV3-2 TGTGCCAGCAGCCATGGGGGGGAGGAGACCCAGTACTTC CASSHGGEETQYF
TRBJ1-2 TRBD1 NA TRBV6-5 TGTGCCAGCAGCTACAGGGGGCCTGGCTATGGCTACACCTTC CASSYRGPGYGYTF
TRBJ2-7 NA NA TRBV5-1 TGCGCCAGCAGCTTACCTGACAGACTCTACGAGCAGTACTTC CASSLPDRLYEQYF
TRBJ1-4 NA once TRBV6-5 TGTGCCAGCAGCCTTCGGACGGCGCGTAATGAAAAACTGTTTTTT CASSLRTARNEKLFF
TRBJ1-5 TRBD1 NA TRBV2 TGTGCCAGCAGGATGACAGGGGTTTTCGACCCCCAGCATTTT CASRMTGVFDPQHF
TRBJ1-6 NA few TRBV7-9 TGTGCCAGCAGCTTAGTTTTAGGCAATTCACCCCTCCACTTT CASSLVLGNSPLHF